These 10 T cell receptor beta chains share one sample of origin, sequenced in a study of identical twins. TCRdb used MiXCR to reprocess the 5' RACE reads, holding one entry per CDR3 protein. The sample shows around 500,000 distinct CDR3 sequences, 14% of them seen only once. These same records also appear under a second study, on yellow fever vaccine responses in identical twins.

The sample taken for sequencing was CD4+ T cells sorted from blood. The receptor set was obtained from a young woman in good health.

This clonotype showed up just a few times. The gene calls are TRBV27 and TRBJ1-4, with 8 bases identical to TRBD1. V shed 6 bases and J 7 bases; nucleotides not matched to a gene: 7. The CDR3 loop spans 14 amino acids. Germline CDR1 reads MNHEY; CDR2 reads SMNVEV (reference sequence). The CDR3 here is CASRLQGVGEKLFF. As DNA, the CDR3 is TGTGCCAGCAGATTACAGGGGGTTGGTGAAAAACTGTTTTTT.

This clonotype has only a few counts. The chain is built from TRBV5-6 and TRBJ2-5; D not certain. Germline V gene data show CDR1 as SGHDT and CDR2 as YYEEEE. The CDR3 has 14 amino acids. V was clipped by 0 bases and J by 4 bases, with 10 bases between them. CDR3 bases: TGTGCCAGCAGCTTGGGCAGGTTAACAGAGACCCAGTACTTC. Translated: CASSLGRLTETQYF.

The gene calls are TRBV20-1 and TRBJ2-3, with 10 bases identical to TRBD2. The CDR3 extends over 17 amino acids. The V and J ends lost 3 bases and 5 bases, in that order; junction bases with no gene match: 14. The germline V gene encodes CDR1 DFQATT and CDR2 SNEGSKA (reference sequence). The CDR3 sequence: CSASFPFIAGGRDTQYF. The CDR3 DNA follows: TGCAGTGCTAGCTTCCCCTTTATAGCGGGAGGCCGAGATACGCAGTATTTT.

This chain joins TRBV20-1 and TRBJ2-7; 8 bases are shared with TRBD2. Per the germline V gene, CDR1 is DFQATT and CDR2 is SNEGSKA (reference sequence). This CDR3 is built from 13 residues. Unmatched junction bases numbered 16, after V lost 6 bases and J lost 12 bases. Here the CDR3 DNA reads TGCAGTGCACATAGCGGGAATGTTGAGGTTCGGTACTTC. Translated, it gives CSAHSGNVEVRYF.

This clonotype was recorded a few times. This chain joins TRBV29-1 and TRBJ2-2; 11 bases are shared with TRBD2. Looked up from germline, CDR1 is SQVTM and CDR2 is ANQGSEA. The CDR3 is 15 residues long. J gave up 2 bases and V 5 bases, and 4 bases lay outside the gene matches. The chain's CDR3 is CSVMTSGINTGELFF. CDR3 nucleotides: TGCAGCGTTATGACTAGCGGGATAAACACCGGGGAGCTGTTTTTT.

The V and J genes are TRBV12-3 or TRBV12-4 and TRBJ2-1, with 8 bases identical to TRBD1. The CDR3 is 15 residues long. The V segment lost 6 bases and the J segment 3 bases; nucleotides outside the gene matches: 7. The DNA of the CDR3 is TGTGCCAGCAGGAGAGGACAGGGACTCTACAATGAGCAGTTCTTC. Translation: CASRRGQGLYNEQFF.

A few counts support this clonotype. CDR3 in amino acids: CASNPRGVDNEQFF. The CDR3 DNA is TGTGCCAGCAACCCTCGGGGGGTGGACAATGAGCAGTTCTTC. This chain joins TRBV6-2 or TRBV6-3 and TRBJ2-1, with TRBD2 matching 7 bases. Germline V CDR1 and CDR2: MNHEY, SVGEGT. V gave up 7 bases and J gave up 5 bases; unmatched junction bases: 8. The CDR3 contains 14 residues.

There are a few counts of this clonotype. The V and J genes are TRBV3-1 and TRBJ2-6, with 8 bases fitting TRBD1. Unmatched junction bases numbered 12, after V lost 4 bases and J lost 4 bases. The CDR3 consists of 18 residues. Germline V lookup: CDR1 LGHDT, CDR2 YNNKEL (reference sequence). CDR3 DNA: TGTGCCAGCAGCCCGGTAACAGGGGGAAACGGGGGGGCCAACGTCCTGACTTTC. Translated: CASSPVTGGNGGANVLTF.

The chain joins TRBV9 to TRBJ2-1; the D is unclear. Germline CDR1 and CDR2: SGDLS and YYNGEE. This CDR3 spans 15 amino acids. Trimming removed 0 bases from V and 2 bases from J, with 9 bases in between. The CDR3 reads CASSVGLQTYNEQFF. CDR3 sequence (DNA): TGTGCCAGCAGCGTAGGATTACAAACCTACAATGAGCAGTTCTTC.

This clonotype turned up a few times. CDR3 nucleotide sequence: TGTGCCAGCACCGCGGGGGGCGGGAATTCACCCCTCCACTTT. This sequence encodes CASTAGGGNSPLHF. The chain is built from TRBV7-8 and TRBJ1-6; perhaps TRBD1 as D (6 bases). Trimming removed 7 bases at V and 7 bases at J, with 14 bases between. The CDR3 contains 14 residues. The germline V gene has CDR1 SGHVS and CDR2 FQNEAQ.